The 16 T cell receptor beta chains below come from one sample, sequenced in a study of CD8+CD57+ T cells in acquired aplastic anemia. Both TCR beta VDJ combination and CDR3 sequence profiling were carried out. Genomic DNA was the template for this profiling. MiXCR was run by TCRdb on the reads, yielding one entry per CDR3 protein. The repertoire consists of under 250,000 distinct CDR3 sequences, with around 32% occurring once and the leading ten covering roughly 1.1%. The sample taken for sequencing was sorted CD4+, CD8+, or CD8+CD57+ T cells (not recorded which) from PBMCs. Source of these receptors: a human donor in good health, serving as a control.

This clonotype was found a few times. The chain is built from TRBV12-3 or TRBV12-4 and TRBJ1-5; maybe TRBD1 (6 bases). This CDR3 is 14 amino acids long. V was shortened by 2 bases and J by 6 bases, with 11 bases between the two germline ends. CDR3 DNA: TGTGCCAGCAGTTTACCAGGGGTTGGTCAGCCCCAGCATTTT. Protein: CASSLPGVGQPQHF.

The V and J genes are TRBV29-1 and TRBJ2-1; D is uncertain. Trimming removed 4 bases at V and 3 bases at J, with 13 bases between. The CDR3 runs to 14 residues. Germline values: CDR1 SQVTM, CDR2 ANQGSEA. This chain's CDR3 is CSVALGRDYNEQFF. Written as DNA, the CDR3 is TGCAGCGTTGCTCTCGGGCGCGACTACAATGAGCAGTTCTTC.

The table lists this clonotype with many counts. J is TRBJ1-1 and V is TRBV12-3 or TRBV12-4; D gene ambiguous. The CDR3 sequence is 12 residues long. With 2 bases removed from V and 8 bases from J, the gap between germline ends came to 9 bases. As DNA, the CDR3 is TGTGCCAGCAGTTTACAATGGGGAGAAGCTTTCTTT. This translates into CASSLQWGEAFF.

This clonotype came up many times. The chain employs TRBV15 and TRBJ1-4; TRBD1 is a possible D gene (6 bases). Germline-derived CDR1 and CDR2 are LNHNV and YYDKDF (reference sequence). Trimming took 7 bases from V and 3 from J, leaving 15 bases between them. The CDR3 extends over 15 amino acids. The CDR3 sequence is CATTLQGGSNEKLFF. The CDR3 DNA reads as TGTGCCACCACTCTACAGGGCGGTTCTAATGAAAAACTGTTTTTT.

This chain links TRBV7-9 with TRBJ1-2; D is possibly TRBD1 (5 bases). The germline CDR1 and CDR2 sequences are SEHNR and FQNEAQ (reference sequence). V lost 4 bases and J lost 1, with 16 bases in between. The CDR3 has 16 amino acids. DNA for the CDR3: TGTGCCAGCAGCTCCGGGGCCACCGAAATTAACTATGGCTACACCTTC. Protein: CASSSGATEINYGYTF. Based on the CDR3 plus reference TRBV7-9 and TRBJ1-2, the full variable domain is DTGVSQNPRHKITKRGQNVTFRCDPISEHNRLYWYRQTLGQGPEFLTYFQNEAQLEKSRLLSDRFSAERPKGSFSTLEIQRTEQGDSAMYLCASSSGATEINYGYTFGSGTRLTVV.

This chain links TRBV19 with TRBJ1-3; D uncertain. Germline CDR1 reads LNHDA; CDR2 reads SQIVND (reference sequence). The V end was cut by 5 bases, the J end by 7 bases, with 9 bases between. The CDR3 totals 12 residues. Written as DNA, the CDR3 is TGTGCCAGTAGTCCGCGTCAGAACACCATATATTTT. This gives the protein CASSPRQNTIYF.

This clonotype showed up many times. The CDR3 protein is CSARGLAATDTQYF. The CDR3 bases are TGCAGTGCTAGAGGACTAGCGGCCACAGATACGCAGTATTTT. The chain combines TRBV20-1 with TRBJ2-3, with 9 bases fitting TRBD2. V gave up 1 base and J gave up 2 bases; unmatched junction bases: 1. The germline V gene has CDR1 DFQATT and CDR2 SNEGSKA (reference sequence). The CDR3 runs 14 residues.

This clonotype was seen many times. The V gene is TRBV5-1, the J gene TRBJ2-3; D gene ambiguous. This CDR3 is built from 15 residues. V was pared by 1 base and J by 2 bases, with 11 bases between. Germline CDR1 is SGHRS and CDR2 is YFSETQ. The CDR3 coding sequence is TGCGCCAGCAGCTTGTCTACAGCCTACACAGATACGCAGTATTTT. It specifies CASSLSTAYTDTQYF.

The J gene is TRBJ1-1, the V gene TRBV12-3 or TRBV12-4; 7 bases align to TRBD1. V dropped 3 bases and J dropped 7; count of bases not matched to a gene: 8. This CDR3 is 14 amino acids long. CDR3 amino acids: CASSFSWDRGEAFF. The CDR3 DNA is TGTGCCAGCAGTTTTTCTTGGGACAGAGGTGAAGCTTTCTTT.

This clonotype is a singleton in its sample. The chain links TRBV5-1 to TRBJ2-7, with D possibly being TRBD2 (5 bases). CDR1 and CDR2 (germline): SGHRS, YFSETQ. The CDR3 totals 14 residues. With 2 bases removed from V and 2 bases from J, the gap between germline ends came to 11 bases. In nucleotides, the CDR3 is TGCGCCAGCAGCTTACGTACGGGGACCTACGAGCAGTACTTC. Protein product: CASSLRTGTYEQYF.

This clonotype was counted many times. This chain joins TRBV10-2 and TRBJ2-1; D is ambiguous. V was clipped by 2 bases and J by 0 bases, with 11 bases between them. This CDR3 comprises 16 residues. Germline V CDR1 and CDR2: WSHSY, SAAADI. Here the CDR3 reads CASSEAWVPSYNEQFF. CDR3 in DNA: TGCGCCAGCAGTGAGGCCTGGGTGCCCTCCTACAATGAGCAGTTCTTC.

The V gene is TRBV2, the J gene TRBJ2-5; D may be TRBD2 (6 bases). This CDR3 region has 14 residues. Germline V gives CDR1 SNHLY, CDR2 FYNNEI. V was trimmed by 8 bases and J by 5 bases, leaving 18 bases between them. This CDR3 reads CASGPGTRAETQYF. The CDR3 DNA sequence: TGTGCCAGCGGACCCGGGACTCGGGCGGAGACCCAGTACTTC.

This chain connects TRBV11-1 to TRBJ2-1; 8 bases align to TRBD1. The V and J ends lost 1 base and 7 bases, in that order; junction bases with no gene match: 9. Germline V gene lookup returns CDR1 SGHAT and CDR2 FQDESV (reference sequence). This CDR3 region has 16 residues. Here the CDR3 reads CASSLVWTGNLNEQFF. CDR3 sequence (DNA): TGTGCCAGCAGCTTAGTTTGGACAGGGAATTTGAATGAGCAGTTCTTC.

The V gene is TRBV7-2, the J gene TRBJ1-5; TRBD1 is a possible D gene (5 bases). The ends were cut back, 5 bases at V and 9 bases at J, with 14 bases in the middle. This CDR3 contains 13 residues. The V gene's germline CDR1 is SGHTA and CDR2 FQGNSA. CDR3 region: CASSPGPQVPQHF. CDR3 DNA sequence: TGTGCCAGCAGCCCGGGACCGCAAGTGCCCCAGCATTTT.

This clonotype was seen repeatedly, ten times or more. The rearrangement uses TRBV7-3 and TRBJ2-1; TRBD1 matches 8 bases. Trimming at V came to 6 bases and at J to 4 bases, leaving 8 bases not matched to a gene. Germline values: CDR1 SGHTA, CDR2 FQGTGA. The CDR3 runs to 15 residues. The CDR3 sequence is CASSFDRGAYNEQFF. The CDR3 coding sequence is TGTGCCAGCAGTTTTGACAGGGGTGCGTACAATGAGCAGTTCTTC.

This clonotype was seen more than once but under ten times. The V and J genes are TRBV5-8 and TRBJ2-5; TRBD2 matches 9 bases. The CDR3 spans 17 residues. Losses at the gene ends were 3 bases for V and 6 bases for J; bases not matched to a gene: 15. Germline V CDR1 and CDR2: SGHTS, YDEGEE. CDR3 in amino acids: CASSSLRVQRGVKTQYF. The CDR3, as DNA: TGTGCCAGCAGCTCCCTGCGTGTCCAGCGGGGGGTAAAGACCCAGTACTTC. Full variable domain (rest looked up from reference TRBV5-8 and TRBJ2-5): EAGVTQSPTHLIKTRGQQATLRCSPISGHTSVYWYQQALGLGLQFLLWYDEGEERNRGNFPPRFSGRQFPNYSSELNVNALELEDSALYLCASSSLRVQRGVKTQYFGPGTRLLVL.